The present T cell receptor beta chain was sequenced within a study of T cells in Graves' hyperthyroidism and ophthalmopathy. Each patient was aged 18 to 65 and had newly diagnosed hyperthyroidism of under 2 months' duration. Pregnant or lactating patients were excluded, as were those with uncontrolled infection or other autoimmune disease. This clonotype appeared many times. The germline V gene has CDR1 LNHNV and CDR2 YYDKDF (reference sequence). This CDR3 is 14 amino acids long. Trimming stripped 0 bases from V and 3 bases from J, with 9 bases between. The source material, RNA transcripts, was used to amplify TCR beta CDR3 regions. Initially, a first-round RT-PCR of the TCR CDR3 employed the HTBI primer set. TCRdb re-analysed the multiplex PCR reads in MiXCR, keeping a single row per CDR3 protein. The repertoire holds about 680,000 distinct CDR3 sequences, with under 45% as singletons.

This clonotype was obtained from a woman aged 40 to 50 with Graves' hyperthyroidism. J is TRBJ2-7 and V is TRBV15; D is unclear. Source material: blood. CDR3 amino acids: CATSRDLGSYEQYF. The CDR3 DNA sequence: TGTGCCACCAGCAGAGATTTGGGCAGCTACGAGCAGTACTTC.